This is a list of T cell receptor beta chains from one sample in a study of shared clonotypes between healthy human individuals. TCRdb's table, derived via immunoSEQ multiplex PCR, lists solely in-frame clones and lacks some. The sample holds about 1.5 million clones, around 97% seen once. The sequenced sample was naive CD4+ T cells sorted from blood. The receptors here all came from a man under 40 in good health. Both conserved end residues are part of each CDR3. The D gene is left open where the match is weak. Size values are once, few and many counts, or a class for expanded clones, and some rows have none.

>TRBJ2-1|.|.|TRBV28
TGTGCCAGCAGTTTGGGTCTAGGCGCCGGTGAGCAGTTCTTC
CASSLGLGAGEQFF
>TRBJ2-2|.|.|TRBV9
TGTGCCAGCAGCGTAGTCCCGGGGTCGAACACCGGGGAGCTGTTTTTT
CASSVVPGSNTGELFF
>TRBJ2-7|.|.|TRBV21-1
TGTGCCAGCAGCACCCGGGACAGACCCTCCTACGAGCAGTACTTC
CASSTRDRPSYEQYF
>TRBJ1-2|TRBD1|.|TRBV28
TGTGCCAGCACGTCGGGACAGATATATGGCTACACCTTC
CASTSGQIYGYTF
>TRBJ2-3|.|.|TRBV5-1
TGCGCCAGCAGCTCGAGCAGGGCAGCAGATACGCAGTATTTT
CASSSSRAADTQYF
>TRBJ1-2|.|.|TRBV4-1
TGCGCCAGCAGCCAAGACAAGAAAGGGAATTTTAACTATGGCTACACCTTC
CASSQDKKGNFNYGYTF
>TRBJ1-2|.|.|TRBV6-1
TGTGCCAGCAGTGCGACTAACTATGGCTACACCTTC
CASSATNYGYTF
>TRBJ2-7|TRBD2|few|TRBV29-1
TGCAGCGTTGGGACTAGCGGGAGCCACGAGCAGTACTTC
CSVGTSGSHEQYF
>TRBJ2-1|TRBD2|once|TRBV11-2
TGTGCCAGCAGCTTCTGGACTAGCGGTAGCTCCTACAATGAGCAGTTCTTC
CASSFWTSGSSYNEQFF
>TRBJ2-7|.|.|TRBV7-8
TGTGCCAGCAGCTTAGGACGGGAGCAGTACTTC
CASSLGREQYF
>TRBJ1-5|TRBD1|.|TRBV2
TGTGCCAGCAGTGGACCAGGGGGTAGCAATCAGCCCCAGCATTTT
CASSGPGGSNQPQHF
>TRBJ2-2|.|.|TRBV19
TGTGCCAGTAGTACCGCAGGGATCCACACCGGGGAGCTGTTTTTT
CASSTAGIHTGELFF
>TRBJ2-1|TRBD2|.|TRBV2
TGTGCCAGCAGTGTCCTGGGACTAGCGGGAGAGCAGTTCTTC
CASSVLGLAGEQFF
>TRBJ2-7|.|once|TRBV11-2
TGTGCCAGCACCCCTTTCCAGGGCACCTACGAGCAGTACTTC
CASTPFQGTYEQYF
>TRBJ2-3|.|.|TRBV28
TGTGCCACCTCGCCCCGGGACAAAATTTCAGATACGCAGTATTTT
CATSPRDKISDTQYF
>TRBJ2-2|.|.|TRBV19
TGTGCCACTAGGGGAACAGGGCATTCCGGGGAGCTGTTTTTT
CATRGTGHSGELFF
>TRBJ2-7|TRBD1|.|TRBV7-9
TGTGCCAGCAGCTCCAGGGGGAATCCGACCTACGAGCAGTACTTC
CASSSRGNPTYEQYF
>TRBJ2-7|TRBD2|.|TRBV6-5
TGTGCCACCTCAGCCGGGACTAGTAGTTACGAGCAGTACTTC
CATSAGTSSYEQYF
>TRBJ2-3|TRBD1|.|TRBV27
TGTGCCAGCAGTTTAAGGGACAGTAGCACAGATACGCAGTATTTT
CASSLRDSSTDTQYF
>TRBJ1-5|TRBD1|.|TRBV7-2
TGTGCCAGCAGCTCGGGACAGGGGATCAATCAGCCCCAGCATTTT
CASSSGQGINQPQHF
>TRBJ1-1|.|.|TRBV18
TGTGCCAGCTCACCCTGGGTGAACTCGAACACTGAAGCTTTCTTT
CASSPWVNSNTEAFF